This TCR beta chain was captured in a study of blood T cells in healthy people across ages. After removal of 3 bases from V and 2 bases from J, the junction contained 2 bases not matched to a gene. The CDR3 runs to 15 residues. Per germline, CDR1 WSHSY and CDR2 SAAADI. With a J-beta primer mix and a sample-barcoded 5' primer, a second PCR ran about 6 to 11 cycles. Paired-end reads containing CDR3 totaled no fewer than 3 million for each sample. TCRdb passed the 5' RACE reads through MiXCR, listing each CDR3 protein once. This sample has about 780,000 distinct CDR3 sequences, with 46% found just once. The clonotype originates from a man older than 75 in good health. V gene TRBV10-2 combines with J gene TRBJ1-5; TRBD1 aligns across 9 bases. The sample was blood. CDR3 region: CASSDRDRGNQPQHF. In DNA, the CDR3 is TGCGCCAGCAGTGACCGGGACAGGGGCAATCAGCCCCAGCATTTT.